This TCR beta chain was retrieved from a study of cytomegalovirus exposure and HLA in healthy donors. Study at large: Most donors, roughly 77% of a few hundred genotyped, fell in the Caucasian-associated ancestry cluster.

J gave up 2 bases and V 5 bases, and 6 bases lay outside the gene matches. Germline V gives CDR1 SGDLS, CDR2 YYNGEE. This CDR3 spans 15 amino acids. Study-level points and caveats: A few of the chains that were CMV-associated were confirmed in vitro to be specific for CMV antigens. A later analysis linked a missense DCLRE1C variant to TCR beta V- and J-gene trimming.

The PCR used 60 Vbeta and 13 Jbeta primers. Sequenced by immunoSEQ multiplex PCR; TCRdb stores in-frame clones only, minus some. Counted here are tens of thousands of clones, more than 70% occurring once; the ten biggest clones make up roughly 3.8%. A note on this clone: Its target is not known.

The chain employs TRBV9 and TRBJ1-5; 8 bases line up with TRBD1. Input material: PBMCs. The receptor comes from a woman aged 40-49 years in good health and CMV-seronegative. In DNA, the CDR3 is TGTGCCAGCAGTGGACCGGGACAGGGCAATCAGCCCCAGCATTTT. Translated: CASSGPGQGNQPQHF.